This T cell receptor (beta chain) was found in a study of cytomegalovirus exposure and HLA in healthy donors. Overall study results and limits: Reported results showed that the classifier diagnosed cytomegalovirus status with high specificity and sensitivity.

Regarding this clone: Its antigen remains unknown.

This CDR3 has 14 amino acids. CDR1 is SGDLS and CDR2 is YYNGEE in the germline V gene. Between the trimmed V and J ends, which lost 3 bases and 7 bases, there was a span of 17 bases. The protocol was immunoSEQ multiplex PCR, while the TCRdb copy is restricted to in-frame clones and leaves out a portion. The table shows about 150,000 clones, with roughly 84% occurring only once. This clonotype originated in a human donor in good health. Source material: PBMCs. The chain couples TRBV9 to TRBJ2-7, with D tentatively TRBD1 (5 bases). CDR3 amino acids: CASSGGGALGEQYF. DNA for the CDR3: TGTGCCAGCAGCGGCGGTGGGGCCTTGGGAGAGCAGTACTTC.